The clone carrying this T cell receptor beta chain was observed a few times. The antigen is unknown. The data derive from a study of blood T cells in healthy people across ages. Overall study context: Per two T cells, about one barcoded beta molecule was captured through template switching.

The second PCR ran about 6 to 11 cycles with a sample-barcoded 5' primer and J-beta primers. MiXCR was run by TCRdb on the 5' RACE reads, yielding one entry per CDR3 protein. The sample has 550,000 to 750,000 distinct CDR3 sequences, about 21% seen once. From germline, CDR1 is SGHTA and CDR2 FQGNSA. With V trimmed by 3 bases and J by 3 bases, 6 bases remained unmatched. This CDR3 is 16 amino acids long. Study-level points and caveats: The diversity estimates, figures obtained from one million T cells, were considered underestimates. Diversity of TCR beta per million T cells declined in a roughly linear way with age.

J is TRBJ2-1 and V is TRBV7-2; 9 bases line up with TRBD2. This clonotype originated in a man aged 65 to 85 in good health. Sequenced material: blood. CDR3 sequence: CASSFGAGGVYNEQFF. The CDR3 coding sequence is TGTGCCAGCAGCTTCGGAGCGGGAGGAGTCTACAATGAGCAGTTCTTC. Together with reference TRBV7-2 and TRBJ2-1, the CDR3 gives the full variable domain: GAGVSQSPSNKVTEKGKDVELRCDPISGHTALYWYRQSLGQGLEFLIYFQGNSAPDKSGLPSDRFSAERTGGSVSTLTIQRTQQEDSAVYLCASSFGAGGVYNEQFFGPGTRLTVL.